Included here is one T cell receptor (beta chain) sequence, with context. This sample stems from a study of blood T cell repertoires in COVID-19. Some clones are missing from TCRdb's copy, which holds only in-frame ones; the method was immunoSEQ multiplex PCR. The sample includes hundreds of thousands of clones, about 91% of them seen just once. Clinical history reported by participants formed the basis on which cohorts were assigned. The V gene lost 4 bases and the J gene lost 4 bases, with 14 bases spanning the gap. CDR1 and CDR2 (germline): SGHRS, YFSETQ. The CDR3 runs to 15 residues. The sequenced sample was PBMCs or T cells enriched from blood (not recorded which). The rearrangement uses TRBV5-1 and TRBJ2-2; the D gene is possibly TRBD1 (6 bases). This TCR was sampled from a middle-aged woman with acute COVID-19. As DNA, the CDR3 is TGCGCCAGCAGCACACAGGGAGAGAGCACCGGGGAGCTGTTTTTT. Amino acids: CASSTQGESTGELFF.